Presented here are 30 T cell receptor beta chains from one specimen sequenced in a study of CD8 T cells in Susac syndrome. When the RNA was reverse transcribed, random hexamers were used with an input of 0.5 to 1 ug. TCRdb called the immunoSEQ multiplex PCR reads again in MiXCR, with one record for every CDR3 protein. Altogether hundreds of thousands of distinct CDR3 sequences are present, about 93% being singletons, with the ten largest covering roughly 0.072%. The sequenced material came from CD4+ T cells from PBMCs. Receptor source: a human donor with multiple sclerosis.

This clonotype was observed a handful of times. The chain combines TRBV3-1 with TRBJ2-7, with D possibly being TRBD2 (5 bases). Germline V gene data show CDR1 as LGHDT and CDR2 as YNNKEL (reference sequence). The length of the CDR3 is 14 residues. V lost 0 bases and J lost 1, with 7 bases in between. CDR3 region: CASSQEEASYEQYF. CDR3 bases: TGTGCCAGCAGCCAAGAGGAGGCGTCCTACGAGCAGTACTTC.

The chain uses TRBV30 and TRBJ2-7, with D tentatively TRBD2 (6 bases). Germline V gives CDR1 GTSNPN, CDR2 SVGIG (reference sequence). The ends were cut back, 8 bases at V and 6 bases at J, with 17 bases in the middle. The CDR3 contains 12 residues. The CDR3 spells CARDLRAGEQYF. The CDR3 coding sequence is TGTGCCAGGGACTTGAGGGCGGGCGAGCAGTACTTC.

The DNA of the CDR3 is TGTGCCACCAGCTTGAGAGCGGGGGGGTACAATGAGCAGTTCTTC. Translated: CATSLRAGGYNEQFF. The V gene is TRBV15, the J gene TRBJ2-1, with 10 bases matching TRBD2. The CDR3 has 15 residues. Germline loops: CDR1 LNHNV, CDR2 YYDKDF (reference sequence). V was clipped by 5 bases and J by 4 bases; unmatched bases: 5. Using reference TRBV15 and TRBJ2-1 for the parts outside the CDR3, the full variable domain is DAMVIQNPRYQVTQFGKPVTLSCSQTLNHNVMYWYQQKSSQAPKLLFHYYDKDFNNEADTPDNFQSRRPNTSFCFLDIRSPGLGDTAMYLCATSLRAGGYNEQFFGPGTRLTVL.

The chain couples TRBV11-2 to TRBJ1-3; D gene unclear. The CDR3 contains 16 residues. Trimming pared 3 bases from V and 2 bases from J, leaving 14 bases between. CDR1 SGHAT and CDR2 FQNNGV come from the germline V gene. Here the CDR3 reads CASSFRPKPPGNTIYF. The DNA of the CDR3 is TGTGCCAGCAGCTTTCGACCTAAGCCCCCTGGAAACACCATATATTTT.

The chain recombines TRBV28 with TRBJ1-1, with D unclear. The CDR3 loop spans 14 amino acids. Germline CDR1 MDHEN, CDR2 SYDVKM. V lost 2 bases, J lost 4 bases, and 11 bases lay in between. The CDR3 sequence: CASSLVKPPTEAFF. The CDR3 DNA is TGTGCCAGCAGTTTAGTGAAGCCCCCCACTGAAGCTTTCTTT.

The chain recombines TRBV6-1 with TRBJ2-7; no clear D. The V gene lost 4 bases and the J gene lost 6 bases, with 7 bases spanning the gap. Germline lookup yields CDR1 MNHNS and CDR2 SASEGT. This CDR3 comprises 11 residues. CDR3: CASSASREQYF. The CDR3 DNA sequence: TGTGCCAGCAGTGCAAGTCGCGAGCAGTACTTC.

The gene calls are TRBV20-1 and TRBJ2-5; TRBD1 aligns across 8 bases. Unmatched junction bases numbered 6, after V lost 6 bases and J lost 3 bases. CDR3 length: 13 amino acids. Germline V gives CDR1 DFQATT, CDR2 SNEGSKA (reference sequence). CDR3 bases: TGCAGTGCAAAAGCGGACAGGGAAGAGACCCAGTACTTC. The encoded protein is CSAKADREETQYF.

The CDR3 loop is CASSRWGTGGDEQFF. The CDR3 bases are TGTGCCAGCAGCCGATGGGGGACAGGTGGGGATGAGCAGTTCTTC. V usage is TRBV5-6 and J usage is TRBJ2-1, with 8 bases that match TRBD1. Germline V CDR1 and CDR2: SGHDT, YYEEEE. This CDR3 contains 15 residues. V was clipped by 4 bases and J by 8 bases; unmatched bases: 11.

The V call is TRBV24-1, the J call TRBJ2-1; TRBD1 matches 7 bases. Germline assignment: CDR1 KGHDR and CDR2 SFDVKD. The CDR3 totals 16 residues. V lost 4 bases to trimming and J lost 4 bases; unmatched junction nucleotides: 9. CDR3 bases: TGTGCCACCAGTGACCAAACAGGGGTTGGGTACAATGAGCAGTTCTTC. This sequence encodes CATSDQTGVGYNEQFF.

This clonotype has just a few counts. V usage is TRBV12-3 or TRBV12-4 and J usage is TRBJ1-1; D is possibly TRBD1 (5 bases). V was shortened by 3 bases and J by 2 bases, with 10 bases between the two germline ends. The CDR3 totals 14 residues. CDR3 nucleotide sequence: TGTGCCAGCAGTTTGATGGGGCAAAACACTGAAGCTTTCTTT. As protein: CASSLMGQNTEAFF.

CDR3 amino acids: CASRPGSTGELFF. The DNA of the CDR3 is TGTGCCAGCAGGCCGGGAAGCACCGGGGAGCTGTTTTTT. The V gene is TRBV28, the J gene TRBJ2-2, with D possibly TRBD2 on 5 matching bases. V dropped 6 bases and J dropped 4 bases, with 9 bases sitting between them. Per the germline V gene, CDR1 is MDHEN and CDR2 is SYDVKM. The CDR3 sequence is 13 residues long.

The chain employs TRBV20-1 and TRBJ1-1, with 9 nucleotides matching TRBD1. Trimming cost V 5 bases and J 7 bases; bases outside gene matches: 11. CDR3 length: 14 residues. Germline assignment: CDR1 DFQATT and CDR2 SNEGSKA (reference sequence). CDR3: CSAYQGQGAGEAFF. Written as DNA, the CDR3 is TGCAGTGCTTACCAGGGACAGGGCGCAGGTGAAGCTTTCTTT.

The V gene is TRBV28, the J gene TRBJ2-3; D uncertain. Germline assignment: CDR1 MDHEN and CDR2 SYDVKM. V lost 5 bases to trimming and J lost 4 bases, with 10 bases between them. This CDR3 has 13 amino acids. CDR3 region: CASSTVPADTQYF. The DNA for the CDR3 is TGTGCCAGCAGTACTGTACCGGCAGATACGCAGTATTTT.

The V and J genes are TRBV11-2 and TRBJ1-2; the D gene is possibly TRBD1 (5 bases). The CDR3 sequence is 11 residues long. V was shortened by 5 bases and J by 8 bases, with 9 bases between the two germline ends. Germline V CDR1 and CDR2: SGHAT, FQNNGV. In nucleotides, the CDR3 is TGTGCCAGCAGCACCCGGGGGGGCTACACCTTC. Translating it yields CASSTRGGYTF.

This clonotype came up a few times. V is TRBV11-2 and J is TRBJ1-2; 8 positions match TRBD1. J lost 4 bases, V lost 5 bases, and 6 bases had no gene match. There are 14 residues in the CDR3. The V gene's germline CDR1 is SGHAT and CDR2 FQNNGV. As DNA, the CDR3 is TGTGCCAGCAGCCGCGACAGGGGTAGCTATGGCTACACCTTC. It codes for CASSRDRGSYGYTF.

V is TRBV19 and J is TRBJ2-5; D is possibly TRBD2 (5 bases). This CDR3 has 14 amino acids. CDR1 is LNHDA, CDR2 SQIVND, per germline (reference sequence). V gave up 5 bases and J gave up 2 bases, with 12 bases separating them. The CDR3 DNA reads TGTGCCAGTAGTCGCACGCAGCGGCAAGAGACCCAGTACTTC. Translating it yields CASSRTQRQETQYF.

The chain carries TRBV9 and TRBJ2-3; D unclear. Trimming removed 0 bases at V and 1 base at J, with 9 bases between. This CDR3 is built from 15 residues. Germline V CDR1 and CDR2: SGDLS, YYNGEE. This CDR3 is CASSVAGTRTDTQYF. The CDR3 DNA reads TGTGCCAGCAGCGTAGCCGGAACCCGCACAGATACGCAGTATTTT.

This chain connects TRBV12-3 or TRBV12-4 to TRBJ1-1; D possibly corresponds to TRBD1 (6 bases). Trimming removed 8 bases at V and 5 bases at J, with 18 bases between. The CDR3 sequence is 14 residues long. CDR3 sequence: CASGISGQRTEAFF. The CDR3 bases are TGTGCCAGCGGTATTTCGGGACAAAGAACTGAAGCTTTCTTT.

V is TRBV24-1 and J is TRBJ2-5, with D maybe TRBD2 (6 bases). Trimming took off 3 bases at V and 5 bases at J, with 12 bases between the two ends. Per germline, CDR1 KGHDR and CDR2 SFDVKD. The CDR3 runs 14 residues. The chain's CDR3 is CATSDTTRGETQYF. The CDR3 nucleotides are TGTGCCACCAGTGATACGACCCGGGGGGAGACCCAGTACTTC.

The CDR3 protein is CSAREGQGRYGYTF. The CDR3 nucleotides read TGCAGTGCTAGAGAGGGACAGGGGAGATATGGCTACACCTTC. The J gene is TRBJ1-2, the V gene TRBV20-1; 10 nucleotides match TRBD1. The V and J ends lost 0 bases and 5 bases, in that order; junction bases with no gene match: 3. The CDR3 sequence is 14 residues long. In germline, CDR1 is DFQATT, CDR2 SNEGSKA (reference sequence).

J is TRBJ2-1 and V is TRBV29-1; 9 nucleotides agree with TRBD2. The CDR3 extends over 14 amino acids. Trimming at V came to 4 bases and at J to 5 bases, leaving 6 bases not matched to a gene. The germline V gene has CDR1 SQVTM and CDR2 ANQGSEA. This chain's CDR3 is CSVGPAGGNNEQFF. In nucleotides, the CDR3 is TGCAGCGTTGGGCCAGCGGGAGGCAACAATGAGCAGTTCTTC.

This clonotype showed up just once. The chain couples TRBV12-3 or TRBV12-4 to TRBJ2-5, with TRBD2 matching over 7 bases. Losses at the gene ends were 7 bases for V and 6 bases for J; bases not matched to a gene: 8. The CDR3 is made up of 13 amino acids. CDR3 residues: CASTDGGLKTQYF. CDR3 coding DNA: TGTGCCAGCACTGACGGGGGGTTGAAGACCCAGTACTTC.

This sequence joins TRBV20-1 and TRBJ1-1; 11 bases fit TRBD1. The CDR3 spans 14 residues. V lost 6 bases to trimming and J lost 4 bases; unmatched junction nucleotides: 7. Germline V lookup: CDR1 DFQATT, CDR2 SNEGSKA (reference sequence). CDR3 bases: TGCAGTGCATGGGACAGGGGGGCGACCACTGAAGCTTTCTTT. Protein: CSAWDRGATTEAFF.

This chain links TRBV19 with TRBJ2-7; TRBD1 matches 7 bases. The CDR3 spans 14 residues. The trim removed 5 bases at V and 2 bases at J, leaving 6 bases unmatched. CDR1 LNHDA and CDR2 SQIVND come from the germline V gene (reference sequence). As DNA, the CDR3 is TGTGCCAGTAGTGCAAGACAGGGTCCCTACGAGCAGTACTTC. This gives the protein CASSARQGPYEQYF.

The chain carries TRBV30 and TRBJ1-1; no clear D gene. The CDR3 loop spans 12 amino acids. V lost 2 bases, J lost 6 bases, and 10 bases lay in between. CDR1 GTSNPN and CDR2 SVGIG come from the germline V gene (reference sequence). This CDR3 is CAWSQADAEAFF. CDR3 DNA: TGTGCCTGGAGTCAAGCGGATGCTGAAGCTTTCTTT.

A single count supports this clonotype. In DNA form, the CDR3 reads TGTGCCAGCAGCTACCAAAGCGGGGGACCAGATACGCAGTATTTT. This codes for CASSYQSGGPDTQYF. This sequence joins TRBV7-2 and TRBJ2-3; 8 nucleotides line up with TRBD2. CDR1 is SGHTA and CDR2 is FQGNSA in the germline V gene. CDR3 length equals 15 residues. V lost 4 bases and J lost 4; bases outside the gene matches: 7.

This clonotype was detected once. The rearrangement links TRBV9 to TRBJ1-1; D unresolved. This CDR3 spans 14 amino acids. Germline CDR1 and CDR2: SGDLS and YYNGEE. With 4 bases removed from V and 3 bases from J, the gap between germline ends came to 13 bases. The CDR3 reads CASSLDPTDTEAFF. The CDR3 bases are TGTGCCAGCAGCTTGGACCCTACGGACACTGAAGCTTTCTTT.

The chain joins TRBV28 to TRBJ2-7; D remains unclear. The CDR3 loop spans 15 amino acids. Germline V gives CDR1 MDHEN, CDR2 SYDVKM. V was trimmed by 2 bases and J by 0 bases, leaving 11 bases between them. The CDR3 protein is CASSLSQAYSYEQYF. CDR3 sequence (DNA): TGTGCCAGCAGTTTAAGTCAGGCCTACTCCTACGAGCAGTACTTC.

The chain is built from TRBV30 and TRBJ1-2; the D is unclear. The CDR3 is made up of 13 amino acids. The ends were cut back, 3 bases at V and 4 bases at J, with 12 bases in the middle. Germline V gene lookup returns CDR1 GTSNPN and CDR2 SVGIG (reference sequence). The DNA for the CDR3 is TGTGCCTGGAGCGAGTATGTGAGCTATGGCTACACCTTC. Its translation: CAWSEYVSYGYTF.

The chain links TRBV7-2 to TRBJ1-5; possibly TRBD1 for D (5 bases). V lost 4 bases, J lost 7 bases, and 11 bases lay in between. This CDR3 has 13 amino acids. Germline CDR1 is SGHTA and CDR2 is FQGNSA. The CDR3 spells CASSSQGRQPQHF. In DNA form, the CDR3 reads TGTGCCAGCAGCTCCCAGGGTCGCCAGCCCCAGCATTTT.